Presented here are 18 T cell receptor beta chains from one specimen sequenced in a study of blood T cells in healthy people across ages. The second PCR ran about 6 to 12 cycles with a sample-barcoded 5' primer and J-beta primers. Each CDR3 protein is one row after TCRdb ran MiXCR on the 5' RACE reads. The sample includes hundreds of thousands of distinct CDR3 sequences, 40% to 45% of them seen just once. The sample was blood. Every receptor here comes from a man of 80 years or more in good health.

This chain connects TRBV4-3 to TRBJ2-7; D might be TRBD2 (5 bases). TRBJ2-5 matches the DNA end more closely, so the J call is doubtful. Germline CDR1 is LGHNA and CDR2 is YSLEER. The CDR3 length is 15 residues. Here the CDR3 reads CASSQVGRTEGTQYF. CDR3 bases: TGCGCCAGCAGCCAAGTCGGTCGGACCGAGGGGACCCAGTACTTC.

Comment on this clonotype: This may come from a read error, since a much larger clone is one base off. This chain links TRBV29-1 with TRBJ2-3; TRBD2 agrees at 11 bases. The trim removed 7 bases at V and 3 bases at J, leaving 9 bases unmatched. Germline-derived CDR1 and CDR2 are SQVTM and ANQGSEA. CDR3 size: 15 residues. CDR3 loop: CSGSGASGRTDTQYF. The CDR3 region has the DNA TGCAGCGGCTCCGGGGCTAGCGGGAGGACAGATACGCAGTATTTT.

J is TRBJ2-1 and V is TRBV6-2 or TRBV6-3; 10 bases line up with TRBD1. The CDR3 totals 15 residues. After removal of 6 bases from V and 9 bases from J, the junction contained 11 bases not matched to a gene. From germline, CDR1 is MNHEY and CDR2 SVGEGT. The CDR3 bases are TGTGCCAGCAGCTCAGGGGGGACAGGGGTCCGTGAGCAGTTCTTC. This encodes CASSSGGTGVREQFF.

The chain employs TRBV6-2 or TRBV6-3 and TRBJ1-2; tentative D call: TRBD1 (5 bases). Trimming cost V 4 bases and J 5 bases, with 14 bases left between them. The length of the CDR3 is 14 residues. Germline V gene data show CDR1 as MNHEY and CDR2 as SVGEGT. The CDR3 here is CASSSLGRGYGYTF. CDR3 in DNA: TGTGCCAGCAGTTCTCTAGGACGGGGGTATGGCTACACCTTC.

The rearrangement uses TRBV10-2 and TRBJ2-2; 11 positions agree with TRBD2. Germline V gene sequence: CDR1 WSHSY, CDR2 SAAADI. This CDR3 is built from 16 residues. With 6 bases clipped from V and 4 bases from J, the junction kept 7 bases outside the gene matches. CDR3 DNA: TGCGCCAGCAGGACTTCCGGGACTAGCGGCACCGGGGAGCTGTTTTTT. Its translation: CASRTSGTSGTGELFF.

With regard to this clonotype: A read error may explain this, as a much larger clone is one base away. The V gene is TRBV6-5, the J gene TRBJ2-7; the match to TRBD1 covers 8 bases. V was pared by 5 bases and J by 7 bases, with 13 bases of the junction left unmatched. The germline V gene has CDR1 MNHEY and CDR2 SVGAGI. The CDR3 runs to 15 residues. The CDR3: CASSQRQGRYNEQYF. Here the CDR3 DNA reads TGTGCCAGCAGTCAAAGACAGGGGCGATACAATGAGCAGTACTTC.

The sample holds a few counts of this clonotype. V usage is TRBV2 and J usage is TRBJ2-5; TRBD1 matches 7 bases. J gave up 5 bases and V 7 bases, and 10 bases lay outside the gene matches. The CDR3 sequence is 14 residues long. From germline, CDR1 is SNHLY and CDR2 FYNNEI. The CDR3 loop is CASTPMTGKETQYF. Here the CDR3 DNA reads TGTGCCAGCACCCCTATGACAGGGAAGGAGACCCAGTACTTC.

The gene calls are TRBV29-1 and TRBJ2-1, with D possibly TRBD2 on 5 matching bases. CDR3 length equals 11 residues. V was pared by 6 bases and J by 9 bases, with 12 bases between. Germline V CDR1 and CDR2: SQVTM, ANQGSEA. The chain's CDR3 is CSVVRGAEQFF. The CDR3 nucleotides read TGCAGCGTCGTCCGGGGAGCTGAGCAGTTCTTC.

This clonotype has just a few counts. This chain joins TRBV4-3 and TRBJ2-3, with 7 bases fitting TRBD1. Unmatched junction bases numbered 9, after V lost 8 bases and J lost 1 base. This CDR3 contains 15 residues. CDR1 and CDR2 (germline): LGHNA, YSLEER. CDR3 DNA: TGCGCCAGCGATCCTCCGGACAGGCGCACAGATACGCAGTATTTT. It specifies CASDPPDRRTDTQYF.

A few counts support this clonotype. The genes are TRBV27 and TRBJ2-7; no definite D call. Germline CDR1 MNHEY, CDR2 SMNVEV (reference sequence). V lost 3 bases and J 2 bases, leaving 14 bases between the germline ends. The CDR3 sequence is 15 residues long. The CDR3, as DNA: TGTGCCAGCAGTTTTTTAGCAAGCGTCACCTACGAGCAGTACTTC. Protein product: CASSFLASVTYEQYF.

This clonotype was found a few times. V gene TRBV4-1 combines with J gene TRBJ2-5; the D gene could be TRBD1 or TRBD2 (5 bases each). Trimming pared 7 bases from V and 4 bases from J, leaving 19 bases between. Per the germline V gene, CDR1 is MGHRA and CDR2 is YSYEKL. The CDR3 loop spans 15 amino acids. DNA of the CDR3: TGCGCCAGCAACGGTCTCGGGGCAGGGTCAGAGACCCAGTACTTC. It codes for CASNGLGAGSETQYF.

This chain joins TRBV6-6 and TRBJ2-3; 9 nucleotides align to TRBD1. This CDR3 spans 14 amino acids. CDR1 MNHNY and CDR2 SVGAGI come from the germline V gene (reference sequence). The trim removed 6 bases at V and 3 bases at J, leaving 4 bases unmatched. The CDR3 spells CASSHGQGTDTQYF. CDR3 nucleotide sequence: TGTGCCAGCAGCCACGGACAGGGGACAGATACGCAGTATTTT.

This clonotype was observed a few times. The V and J genes are TRBV14 and TRBJ1-1; the D is unclear. The V and J ends lost 3 bases and 0 bases respectively, with 8 bases between them. The germline gives CDR1 SGHDN, CDR2 FVKESK. CDR3 length: 14 residues. This CDR3 reads CASSQTNMNTEAFF. In nucleotides, the CDR3 is TGTGCCAGCAGCCAGACCAACATGAACACTGAAGCTTTCTTT.

This clonotype was picked up a small number of times. V and J are TRBV2 and TRBJ2-1, with 16 bases that match TRBD2. The CDR3 has 16 residues. Germline CDR1 is SNHLY and CDR2 is FYNNEI. Losses at the gene ends were 1 base for V and 7 bases for J; bases not matched to a gene: 1. CDR3: CASSEGGLAGGNEQFF. CDR3 sequence (DNA): TGTGCCAGCAGTGAAGGGGGACTAGCGGGGGGGAATGAGCAGTTCTTC.

The rearrangement joins TRBV5-1 to TRBJ1-1, with D possibly matching TRBD1 (5 bases). Germline CDR1 and CDR2: SGHRS and YFSETQ. There are 15 residues in the CDR3. V lost 6 bases, J lost 2 bases, and 17 bases lay in between. CDR3 sequence: CASTQDGKINTEAFF. As DNA, the CDR3 is TGCGCCAGCACACAGGACGGAAAGATAAACACTGAAGCTTTCTTT.

The J gene is TRBJ1-2, the V gene TRBV29-1; D may be TRBD1 (5 bases). The CDR3 covers 15 residues. The V and J ends lost 4 bases and 4 bases respectively, with 19 bases between them. CDR1 is SQVTM, CDR2 ANQGSEA, per germline. CDR3 in DNA: TGCAGCGTTGCGTTGATGGGGGGTCTTAGCTATGGCTACACCTTC. Its protein product is CSVALMGGLSYGYTF.

The chain couples TRBV6-1 to TRBJ2-4; 7 bases line up with TRBD2. CDR1 is MNHNS, CDR2 SASEGT, per germline. The length of the CDR3 is 14 residues. Trimming at V came to 5 bases and at J to 8 bases, leaving 9 bases not matched to a gene. In DNA, the CDR3 is TGTGCCAGCAGTTCTCCCGGGGGGATCCACATTCAGTACTTC. Its translation: CASSSPGGIHIQYF.

The V and J genes are TRBV5-1 and TRBJ2-7, with D possibly matching TRBD1 (6 bases). With 0 bases removed from V and 9 bases from J, the gap between germline ends came to 16 bases. Per germline, CDR1 SGHRS and CDR2 YFSETQ. This CDR3 contains 14 residues. The CDR3, as DNA: TGCGCCAGCAGCTTGGACGGACAGATCGACGGGCAGTACTTC. Amino acids: CASSLDGQIDGQYF.